This T cell receptor beta chain derives from a study of shared T cell receptors in the human thymus. With 3 bases removed from V and 0 bases from J, the gap between germline ends came to 5 bases. The CDR3 runs to 13 residues. CDR1 and CDR2 (germline): SEHNR, FQNEAQ (reference sequence). Method: immunoSEQ multiplex PCR; TCRdb's copy keeps in-frame clones and lacks some. The table shows hundreds of thousands of clones, with about 90% occurring only once. These data also featured in a second study, about human thymus T cells. That paper notes: Thymic resections from corrective heart surgery supplied the tissue.

The chain combines TRBV7-9 with TRBJ1-1, with TRBD1 as a possible D gene (5 bases). Sequencing input: thymocytes. The sequence came from a boy less than two years old with a congenital heart defect. The CDR3 here is CASSFRVNTEAFF. The CDR3 DNA reads as TGTGCCAGCAGCTTCAGGGTGAACACTGAAGCTTTCTTT.